This TCR beta chain came from a study of beta chain features in type 1 diabetes. At the level of the study: No age, gender or cell yield differences were seen between patients and healthy donors.

Expressed TCRB transcripts were sequenced because the isolated RNA had all been reverse transcribed beforehand. Repertoires were generated with immunoSEQ multiplex PCR, while TCRdb's copy carries only in-frame clones and drops some. The profile covers 600,000 to 700,000 clones, with around 11% appearing a single time and approximately 0.11% taken by the ten largest. The sample holds many counts of this clone. Its antigen is not known. The sample has other DNA sequences that encode this CDR3 too. Broader study findings: The study found moderately but significantly shorter TCRB CDR3s in all four CD4+ subsets of Type 1 diabetes patients. Diminished insertions and augmented deletions at VDJ junctions characterized type 1 diabetes patients. There was a possibility that cDNA sequencing over-represented cells with high TCR expression.

This CDR3 has 11 amino acids. The V gene lost 1 base and the J gene lost 2 bases, with 0 bases spanning the gap. Germline V gene sequence: CDR1 SGHDN, CDR2 FVKESK. The origin of this receptor is a man aged 25 to 45 with type 1 diabetes. Sequenced sample: naive CD4+ T cells from blood. The V gene is TRBV14, the J gene TRBJ2-7; D ambiguous. Here the CDR3 DNA reads TGTGCCAGCAGCCAAGCCTACGAGCAGTACTTC. This sequence encodes CASSQAYEQYF.